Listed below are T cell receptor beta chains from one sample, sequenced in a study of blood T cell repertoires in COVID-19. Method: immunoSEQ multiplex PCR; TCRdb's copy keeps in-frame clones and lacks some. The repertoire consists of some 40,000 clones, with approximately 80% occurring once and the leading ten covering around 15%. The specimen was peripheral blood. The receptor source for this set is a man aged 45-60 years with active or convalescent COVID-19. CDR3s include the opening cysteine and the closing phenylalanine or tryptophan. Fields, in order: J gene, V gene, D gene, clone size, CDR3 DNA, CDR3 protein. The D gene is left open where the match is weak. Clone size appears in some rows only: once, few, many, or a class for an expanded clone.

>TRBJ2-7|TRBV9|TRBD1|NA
TGTGCCAGCAGTCTAGGGACAGAGGGGTACGAGCAGTACTTC
CASSLGTEGYEQYF
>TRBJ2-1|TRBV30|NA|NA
TGTGCCTCATCGTCTACAGGGACCACCTACAATGAGCAGTTCTTC
CASSSTGTTYNEQFF
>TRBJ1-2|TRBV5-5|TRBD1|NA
TGTGCCAGCAGCTTGAGGGACAGCGTTTATGGCTACACCTTC
CASSLRDSVYGYTF
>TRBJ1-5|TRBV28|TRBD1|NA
TGTGCCAGCAGTCCAAACCGGGACAGGGGACAGCCCCAGCATTTT
CASSPNRDRGQPQHF
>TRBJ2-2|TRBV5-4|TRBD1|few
TGTGCCAGCAGACCGGGACAGGGGAACACCGGGGAGCTGTTTTTT
CASRPGQGNTGELFF
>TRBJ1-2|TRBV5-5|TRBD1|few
TGTGCCAGCAGCTCCCGGGACAGGGGATTCGTAAGCTATGGCTACACCTTC
CASSSRDRGFVSYGYTF
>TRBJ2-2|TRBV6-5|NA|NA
TGTGCCAGCAGACCGGGACAAAAGAACACCGGGGAGCTGTTTTTT
CASRPGQKNTGELFF
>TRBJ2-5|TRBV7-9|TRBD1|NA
TGTGCCAGCAGCTCTGGTGGGACAGGGGTTCGAGAGACCCAGTACTTC
CASSSGGTGVRETQYF
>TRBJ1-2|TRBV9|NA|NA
TGTGCCAGCAGTTACGACAGGTCCTATGGCTACACCTTC
CASSYDRSYGYTF
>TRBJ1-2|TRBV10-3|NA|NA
TGTGCCATCAGTGATGGTGGCGGCTACACCTTC
CAISDGGGYTF
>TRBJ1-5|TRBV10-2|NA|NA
TGCGCCAGCAGTGAGTCGGGCAGGGCCAGGCAGCCCCAGCATTTT
CASSESGRARQPQHF
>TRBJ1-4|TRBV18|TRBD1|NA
TGTGCCAGCTCACCAACGGGACAGGGTTCGTCAACTAATGAAAAACTGTTTTTT
CASSPTGQGSSTNEKLFF
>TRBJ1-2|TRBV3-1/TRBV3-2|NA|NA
TGTGCCAGCAGCCAATCGAGGAGCAATGGCTACACCTTC
CASSQSRSNGYTF
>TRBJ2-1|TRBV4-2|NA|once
TGTGCCAGCAGCCAGGAAGGGGGTTCCTACAATGAGCAGTTCTTC
CASSQEGGSYNEQFF
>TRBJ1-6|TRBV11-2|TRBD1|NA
TGTGCCAGCACCTTAGGGACAGGGGGATCACCCCTCCACTTT
CASTLGTGGSPLHF
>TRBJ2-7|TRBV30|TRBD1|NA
TGTGCCTGGAGTGTCGGGACAGGGATTATCTACGAGCAGTACTTC
CAWSVGTGIIYEQYF
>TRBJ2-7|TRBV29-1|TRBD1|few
TGCAGCGTACGGACAGGGGGCTACGAGCAGTACTTC
CSVRTGGYEQYF
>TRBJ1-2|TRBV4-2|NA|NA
TGTGCCAGCAGCCAAGATATTAACTACGGCTATGGCTACACCTTC
CASSQDINYGYGYTF
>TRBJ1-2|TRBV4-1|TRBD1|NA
TGCGCCAGCAGCCCCTTAACAGGGGCAGGAATAAGTAACTATGGCTACACCTTC
CASSPLTGAGISNYGYTF
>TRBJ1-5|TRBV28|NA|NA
TGTGCCACCCTGCCAGGGGATGGTCAGCCCCAGCATTTT
CATLPGDGQPQHF
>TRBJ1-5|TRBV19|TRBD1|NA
TGTGCCAGTAGTTATATCCCGGGACAGCTTAGCAATCAGCCCCAGCATTTT
CASSYIPGQLSNQPQHF
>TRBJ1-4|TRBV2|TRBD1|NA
TGTGCCAGCTTTACAGGGGGCTGGGAAAAACTGTTTTTT
CASFTGGWEKLFF
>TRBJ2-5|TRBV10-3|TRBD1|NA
TGTGCCATCAGTAGGACAGGGGAAGAGACCCAGTACTTC
CAISRTGEETQYF
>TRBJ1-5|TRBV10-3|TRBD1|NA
TGTGCCATCTCGGAGACAGGGGCCGGTCAGCCCCAGCATTTT
CAISETGAGQPQHF
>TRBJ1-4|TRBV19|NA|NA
TGTGCCAGTAGTATCGCGGGACGGACAGAAAAACTGTTTTTT
CASSIAGRTEKLFF
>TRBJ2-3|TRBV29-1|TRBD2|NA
TGCAGCGTTAATTCTAGGGCTAGCGGGGACACAGATACGCAGTATTTT
CSVNSRASGDTDTQYF
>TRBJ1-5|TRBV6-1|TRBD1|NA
TGTGCCAGCAGTGAGGGGACAGGGGACCAGCCCCAGCATTTT
CASSEGTGDQPQHF
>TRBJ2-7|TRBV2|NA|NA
TGTGCCAGCAGTAGGTCTCAGGGTGCCTACGAGCAGTACTTC
CASSRSQGAYEQYF
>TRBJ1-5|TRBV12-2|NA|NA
TGTGCAAGTCGCCCCGGAGAGGTAGGAAGCAATCAGCCCCAGCATTTT
CASRPGEVGSNQPQHF
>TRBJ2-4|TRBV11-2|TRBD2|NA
TGTGCCAGCAGCTTAGATAGAGGGGCGGGGGAACTAGCCAAAAACATTCAGTACTTC
CASSLDRGAGELAKNIQYF
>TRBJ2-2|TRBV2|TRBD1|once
TGTGCCAGCCGGCGGGACAGGGGACACGGGGAGCTGTTTTTT
CASRRDRGHGELFF
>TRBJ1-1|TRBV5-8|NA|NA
TGTGCCAGCAGCAGGGGACACCTGAACACTGAAGCTTTCTTT
CASSRGHLNTEAFF
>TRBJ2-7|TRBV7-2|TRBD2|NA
TGTGCCAGCAGCTCCTCCTCTAGCGGGGGATTTTACGAGCAGTACTTC
CASSSSSSGGFYEQYF
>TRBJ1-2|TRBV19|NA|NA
TGTGCCAGTAACGAGGGGGCTAACTATGGCTACACCTTC
CASNEGANYGYTF
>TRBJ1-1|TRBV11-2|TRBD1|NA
TGTGCCAGCAGCTTAGCTCATATGCAGGGGGCGCGAACTGAAGCTTTCTTT
CASSLAHMQGARTEAFF
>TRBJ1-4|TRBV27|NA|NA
TGTGCCAGCAGCAGACAGCTTACAACTAATGAAAAACTGTTTTTT
CASSRQLTTNEKLFF
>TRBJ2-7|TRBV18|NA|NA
TGTGCCAGCTCACCAGGCGGTAAAGAGCCCAACTACGAGCAGTACTTC
CASSPGGKEPNYEQYF
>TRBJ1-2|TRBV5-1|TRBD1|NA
TGCGCCAGCAGCTTGGAGGGACAGGGAGACTATGGCTACACCTTC
CASSLEGQGDYGYTF
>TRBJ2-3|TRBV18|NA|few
TGTGCCAGCTCACCACCAGCTCCGAGGGTTGGTAAGGCAGATACGCAGTATTTT
CASSPPAPRVGKADTQYF
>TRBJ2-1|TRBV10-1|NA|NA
TGCGCCAGCAGCCCCCGGGTCGGTTCTACCTACAATGAGCAGTTCTTC
CASSPRVGSTYNEQFF
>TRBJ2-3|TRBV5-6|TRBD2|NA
TGTGCCAGCAGCTCGACTAGCGGGGGGTCCGGTAACACAGATACGCAGTATTTT
CASSSTSGGSGNTDTQYF
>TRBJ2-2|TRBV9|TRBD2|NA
TGTGCCAGCAGCGTAGCTTTCGGGGGGGGCTACACCGGGGAGCTGTTTTTT
CASSVAFGGGYTGELFF
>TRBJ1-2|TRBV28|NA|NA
TGTGCCAGCAGTTTAGGGAGGGGGGCCTATGGCTACACCTTC
CASSLGRGAYGYTF
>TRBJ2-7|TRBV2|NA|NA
TGTGCCAGCAGTGACGGTAGCTACGAGCAGTACTTC
CASSDGSYEQYF
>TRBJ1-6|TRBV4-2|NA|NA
TGTGCCAGCAGCCAAGAATTGGCAGGGATTAATTCACCCCTCCACTTT
CASSQELAGINSPLHF
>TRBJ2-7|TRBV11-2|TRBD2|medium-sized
TGTGCCACCCGAATAGCGGGATTATCCTACGAGCAGTACTTC
CATRIAGLSYEQYF
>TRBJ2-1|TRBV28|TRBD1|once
TGTGCCAGCAGTTTAAGGACAGGGGGCTCCTACAATGAGCAGTTCTTC
CASSLRTGGSYNEQFF
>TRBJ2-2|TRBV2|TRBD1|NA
TGTGCCACCGCGGACAGGAGCACCGGGGAGCTGTTTTTT
CATADRSTGELFF
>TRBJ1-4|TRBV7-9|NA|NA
TGTGCCAGCAGCCTTACAGGATTTAATGAAAAACTGTTTTTT
CASSLTGFNEKLFF
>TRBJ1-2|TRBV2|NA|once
TGTGCCAGCAGTGAAAATCAGGGTTGGGGCTACACCTTC
CASSENQGWGYTF
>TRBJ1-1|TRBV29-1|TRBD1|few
TGCAGCGTCCGGCAGGGACAGGGGGCCCGCACCGAAGCTTTCTTT
CSVRQGQGARTEAFF
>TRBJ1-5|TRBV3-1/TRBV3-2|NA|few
TGTGCCAGCAGCCCCTCTTTTGGGGCTAGCAATCAGCCCCAGCATTTT
CASSPSFGASNQPQHF
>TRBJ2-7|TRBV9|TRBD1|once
TGTGCCAGCAGCGGAGACCCAGGGGGCCCGGACGAGCAGTACTTC
CASSGDPGGPDEQYF
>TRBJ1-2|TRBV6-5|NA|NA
TGTGCCAGCAGTTACACGGCCTCCGGACAGCCGGAAGGCTACACCTTC
CASSYTASGQPEGYTF